A single sample is the source of the 27 T cell receptor beta chains below, sequenced in a study of shared clonotypes between healthy human individuals. Terminally differentiated effector memory CD45RA+ cells were excluded from the naive CD8 cells, which were CD45RO-negative and positively selected for CCR7. Clones were sequenced by immunoSEQ multiplex PCR, and TCRdb holds only the in-frame ones, with some missing. Among roughly 2,000,000 clones listed, approximately 95% were seen once. The sample taken for sequencing was naive CD8+ T cells sorted from blood. The receptors derive from a man between 18 and 35 years old in good health.

This clone was recorded only once. The chain is built from TRBV19 and TRBJ2-7, with D hard to call. The V end was cut by 3 bases, the J end by 1 base, with 10 bases between. Germline CDR1 reads LNHDA; CDR2 reads SQIVND (reference sequence). The CDR3 contains 14 residues. CDR3 in amino acids: CASSMSAGSYEQYF. CDR3 coding DNA: TGTGCCAGTAGTATGTCGGCCGGTTCCTACGAGCAGTACTTC.

This clone occurred a few times. The genes are TRBV14 and TRBJ1-5; D ambiguous. The CDR3 has 16 residues. Deletions cut 1 base from V and 0 bases from J, with 10 bases between. Germline V gene data show CDR1 as SGHDN and CDR2 as FVKESK. In nucleotides, the CDR3 is TGTGCCAGCAGCCAAGTATCAGCCCATAGCAATCAGCCCCAGCATTTT. Translation: CASSQVSAHSNQPQHF.

In this sample, this clone turned up once. The chain is built from TRBV29-1 and TRBJ2-1; 9 nucleotides agree with TRBD1. CDR3 length equals 14 residues. Germline CDR1 reads SQVTM; CDR2 reads ANQGSEA. V trimming: 8 bases; J trimming: 7 bases; junction bases outside the gene matches: 12. The CDR3 is CSSTQQGAQNEQFF. The CDR3 region has the DNA TGCAGCTCTACCCAACAGGGGGCGCAAAATGAGCAGTTCTTC.

The genes are TRBV29-1 and TRBJ2-2; D not resolved. In germline, CDR1 is SQVTM, CDR2 ANQGSEA. The CDR3 length is 15 residues. Trimming pared 0 bases from V and 4 bases from J, leaving 12 bases between. The CDR3 loop reads CSVEDVPSGTGELFF. The CDR3 DNA reads as TGCAGCGTTGAAGACGTCCCCTCCGGCACCGGGGAGCTGTTTTTT.

Concerning this clone: At the DNA level, this CDR3 is encoded by other sequences in the same sample as well. The chain recombines TRBV9 with TRBJ2-3; D ambiguous. This CDR3 is 14 amino acids long. Trimming shortened V by 4 bases and J by 1 base, and 10 bases separated the two germline ends. Germline-derived CDR1 and CDR2 are SGDLS and YYNGEE. The chain's CDR3 is CASSPPGGTDTQYF. In DNA form, the CDR3 reads TGTGCCAGCAGCCCCCCCGGAGGCACAGATACGCAGTATTTT.

About this clone: Other DNA sequences in this specimen translate into the identical CDR3. This chain links TRBV19 with TRBJ1-5, with 8 bases matching TRBD1. This CDR3 is built from 15 residues. Germline V gene lookup returns CDR1 LNHDA and CDR2 SQIVND (reference sequence). J lost 4 bases, V lost 4 bases, and 6 bases had no gene match. In DNA, the CDR3 is TGTGCCAGTAGTAAGGACAGGGAGGGGAATCAGCCCCAGCATTTT. This codes for CASSKDREGNQPQHF.

The chain couples TRBV10-2 to TRBJ2-7; 10 nucleotides align to TRBD2. Germline V gene lookup returns CDR1 WSHSY and CDR2 SAAADI. J was trimmed by 1 base and V by 8 bases; bases with no gene match: 8. The CDR3 sequence is 15 residues long. CDR3 protein: CASGSGLARSYEQYF. Here the CDR3 DNA reads TGCGCCAGCGGTTCGGGACTAGCGCGGTCCTACGAGCAGTACTTC.

V gene TRBV9 combines with J gene TRBJ2-3; the D gene is possibly TRBD1 (6 bases). CDR1 and CDR2 from the germline V gene are SGDLS and YYNGEE. The CDR3 sequence is 12 residues long. Trimming left V 4 bases short and J 4 bases short, with 7 bases between. CDR3 in DNA: TGTGCCAGCAGCCGACAGGCAGATACGCAGTATTTT. Its protein product is CASSRQADTQYF.

J is TRBJ2-4 and V is TRBV7-9; D tentatively reads TRBD1 or TRBD2 (5 bases each). The CDR3 is made up of 14 amino acids. CDR1 and CDR2 from the germline V gene are SEHNR and FQNEAQ (reference sequence). Trimming cost V 4 bases and J 0 bases, with 7 bases left between them. The CDR3 loop is CASSSGLAKNIQYF. The CDR3 region has the DNA TGTGCCAGCAGCTCGGGGCTAGCCAAAAACATTCAGTACTTC.

V is TRBV7-9 and J is TRBJ1-2; a weak D match, TRBD1 (6 bases). V shed 1 base and J shed 7 bases, with 13 bases lying between them. This CDR3 is 14 amino acids long. CDR1 and CDR2 from the germline V gene are SEHNR and FQNEAQ (reference sequence). CDR3 nucleotide sequence: TGTGCCAGCAGCTTAGGGACAGCATTTTCTGGCTACACCTTC. Residues: CASSLGTAFSGYTF.

The chain combines TRBV5-4 with TRBJ1-3, with a tentative D call TRBD1 (5 bases). Per the germline V gene, CDR1 is SGHNT and CDR2 is YYREEE (reference sequence). The CDR3 loop spans 16 amino acids. The germline V and J ends were trimmed by 3 bases and 2 bases, with 15 bases remaining between them. The CDR3 here is CASSSRVDGPGNTIYF. CDR3 bases: TGTGCCAGCAGCTCCAGGGTAGATGGGCCTGGAAACACCATATATTTT.

This chain connects TRBV10-3 to TRBJ2-7; 13 bases match TRBD2. Germline CDR1 reads ENHRY; CDR2 reads SYGVKD. Trimming removed 2 bases from V and 3 bases from J; junction bases left unmatched: 10. This CDR3 spans 18 amino acids. The CDR3 DNA sequence: TGTGCCATCAGTGAGGCCCCGGGACTAGCGGGGATGAGCTACGAGCAGTACTTC. This sequence encodes CAISEAPGLAGMSYEQYF.

The chain uses TRBV28 and TRBJ2-5; D gene uncertain. V was trimmed by 6 bases and J by 3 bases, leaving 5 bases between them. Germline CDR1 is MDHEN and CDR2 is SYDVKM. This CDR3 contains 11 residues. The CDR3 nucleotides are TGTGCCAGCAGGATAGAAGAGACCCAGTACTTC. Its translation: CASRIEETQYF.

This chain connects TRBV15 to TRBJ2-5; D is perhaps TRBD2 (6 bases). The length of the CDR3 is 15 residues. V was pared by 4 bases and J by 5 bases, with 17 bases between. Germline lookup yields CDR1 LNHNV and CDR2 YYDKDF (reference sequence). The chain's CDR3 is CATSTYTGEGETQYF. The CDR3 DNA is TGTGCCACCAGCACCTATACGGGAGAAGGGGAGACCCAGTACTTC.

In DNA, the CDR3 is TGCGCCAGCAGTGATGCGTGGGAGGCAGGGAGCTCCTACGAGCAGTACTTC. Amino acids: CASSDAWEAGSSYEQYF. This rearrangement joins TRBV10-2 to TRBJ2-7; tentative D call: TRBD2 (6 bases). The CDR3 contains 17 residues. The V end lost 3 bases, the J end lost 0 bases, and 18 bases lay between the germline ends. Germline CDR1 WSHSY, CDR2 SAAADI.

Of note for this clone: The same CDR3 arises from other DNA sequences in this sample as well. V and J are TRBV27 and TRBJ1-4, with D hard to call. Deletions cut 2 bases from V and 7 bases from J, with 8 bases between. CDR3 size: 13 residues. Germline V CDR1 and CDR2: MNHEY, SMNVEV (reference sequence). The CDR3 DNA is TGTGCCAGCAGTTTAGGCAGTGGTGAAAAACTGTTTTTT. Translation: CASSLGSGEKLFF.

Concerning this clone itself: Other DNA sequences in the same sample also yield this CDR3. The chain employs TRBV6-5 and TRBJ2-3; D possibly uses TRBD1 or TRBD2 (6 bases each). Trimming removed 2 bases from V and 2 bases from J, with 8 bases in between. Germline V lookup: CDR1 MNHEY, CDR2 SVGAGI. The CDR3 spans 14 residues. The DNA for the CDR3 is TGTGCCAGCAGTTACGGGGGGCCCACAGATACGCAGTATTTT. Translation gives CASSYGGPTDTQYF.

This rearrangement joins TRBV27 to TRBJ2-7; D unclear. Germline V gene data show CDR1 as MNHEY and CDR2 as SMNVEV (reference sequence). The CDR3 totals 13 residues. V lost 8 bases and J 2 bases, leaving 13 bases between the germline ends. The CDR3: CASLHPLTYEQYF. The CDR3 DNA sequence: TGTGCCAGCCTCCATCCTCTCACCTACGAGCAGTACTTC.

CDR3 sequence (DNA): TGTGCCAGCAGTGAATGGGCACAGACAATCCAAGAGACCCAGTACTTC. Encoded protein: CASSEWAQTIQETQYF. V usage is TRBV6-1 and J usage is TRBJ2-5; D gene unclear. The CDR3 has 16 residues. V was pared by 2 bases and J by 1 base, with 14 bases between. The germline CDR1 and CDR2 sequences are MNHNS and SASEGT.

A note on this clone: Other DNA sequences in this specimen translate into the identical CDR3. The chain is built from TRBV6-1 and TRBJ1-2; D not resolved. The CDR3 spans 12 residues. Germline V CDR1 and CDR2: MNHNS, SASEGT. The germline V and J ends were trimmed by 3 bases and 4 bases, with 6 bases remaining between them. The CDR3 is CASSDGSYGYTF. The DNA of the CDR3 is TGTGCCAGCAGTGACGGGAGCTATGGCTACACCTTC.

The V call is TRBV11-3, the J call TRBJ1-4; D remains ambiguous. Trimming removed 0 bases at V and 0 bases at J, with 11 bases between. The CDR3 is 17 amino acids. Germline CDR1 SGHNT, CDR2 YENEEA. The CDR3 region is CASSLDRGIPTNEKLFF. CDR3 in DNA: TGTGCCAGCAGCTTAGATAGAGGAATCCCAACTAATGAAAAACTGTTTTTT.

The rearrangement joins TRBV6-1 to TRBJ1-1; TRBD1 is a possible D gene (5 bases). The V end was cut by 6 bases, the J end by 2 bases, with 10 bases between. Germline V gives CDR1 MNHNS, CDR2 SASEGT. CDR3 length: 13 amino acids. The CDR3 DNA reads TGTGCCAGCAGGATACAGGTTAACACTGAAGCTTTCTTT. Protein product: CASRIQVNTEAFF.

J is TRBJ2-5 and V is TRBV7-9, with 9 nucleotides matching TRBD2. V lost 4 bases, J lost 9 bases, and 9 bases stayed unmatched. CDR1 and CDR2 (germline): SEHNR, FQNEAQ (reference sequence). The CDR3 has 14 amino acids. CDR3 DNA: TGTGCCAGCAGCTCAACCCCGGGACTAGCAGCCCAGTACTTC. Protein sequence: CASSSTPGLAAQYF. The entire variable domain, with the rest obtained from reference TRBV7-9 and TRBJ2-5, is as follows: DTGVSQNPRHKITKRGQNVTFRCDPISEHNRLYWYRQTLGQGPEFLTYFQNEAQLEKSRLLSDRFSAERPKGSFSTLEIQRTEQGDSAMYLCASSSTPGLAAQYFGPGTRLLVL.

The chain combines TRBV5-6 with TRBJ2-7; 9 bases fit TRBD1. This CDR3 contains 16 residues. CDR1 is SGHDT, CDR2 YYEEEE, per germline. J lost 1 base, V lost 1 base, and 6 bases had no gene match. The CDR3 is CASSLSGTGISYEQYF. CDR3 DNA sequence: TGTGCCAGCAGCTTGTCCGGGACAGGGATATCCTACGAGCAGTACTTC.

The chain employs TRBV28 and TRBJ1-2, with TRBD1 matching over 9 bases. Losses at the gene ends were 8 bases for V and 8 bases for J; bases not matched to a gene: 12. The CDR3 extends over 14 amino acids. From germline, CDR1 is MDHEN and CDR2 SYDVKM. The CDR3 DNA sequence: TGTGCCAGCGGGGACCCCGGGACAGGGCTCGGCTACACCTTC. The encoded protein is CASGDPGTGLGYTF.

V gene TRBV30 combines with J gene TRBJ2-6, with D tentatively TRBD1 (5 bases). The germline V gene encodes CDR1 GTSNPN and CDR2 SVGIG (reference sequence). Trimming cost V 3 bases and J 0 bases, with 12 bases left between them. The CDR3 is made up of 16 amino acids. This chain's CDR3 is CAWRDTQGSGANVLTF. CDR3 coding DNA: TGTGCCTGGAGGGACACCCAAGGCTCTGGGGCCAACGTCCTGACTTTC.

This chain connects TRBV13 to TRBJ1-2; unclear D gene. The V gene lost 3 bases and the J gene lost 8 bases, with 16 bases spanning the gap. The CDR3 is made up of 14 amino acids. The germline gives CDR1 PRHDT, CDR2 FYEKMQ (reference sequence). DNA for the CDR3: TGTGCCAGCAGCTTCACCCGCGAGGCGACGGGCTACACCTTC. This sequence encodes CASSFTREATGYTF.